Each of the 21 T cell receptor beta chains below was sequenced from the same sample in a study of blood T cell repertoires in COVID-19. The assay was immunoSEQ multiplex PCR, and TCRdb's table has in-frame clones only and misses some. Of about 210,000 clones listed, about 91% were seen once; the top ten hold 1.4% to 1.5%. Sequencing was performed on peripheral blood. These receptors came from a young man with active or convalescent COVID-19.

This clone came up many times. The chain couples TRBV10-3 to TRBJ2-7; TRBD1 matches at 7 bases. The CDR3 contains 15 residues. Germline values: CDR1 ENHRY, CDR2 SYGVKD. V shed 2 bases, J shed 5 bases, and the junction held 9 bases outside the gene matches. The CDR3 sequence: CAISEPSTGEHEQYF. In nucleotides, the CDR3 is TGTGCCATCAGTGAGCCTTCAACAGGGGAACACGAGCAGTACTTC.

The chain has TRBV27 and TRBJ2-1; 11 nucleotides match TRBD2. CDR3 length: 15 amino acids. Trimming took 7 bases from V and 5 from J; bases not matched to a gene: 7. The germline V gene has CDR1 MNHEY and CDR2 SMNVEV (reference sequence). In nucleotides, the CDR3 is TGTGCCAGCACCCCCGGGACTAGCGGACACAATGAGCAGTTCTTC. This translates into CASTPGTSGHNEQFF.

V is TRBV28 and J is TRBJ1-3, with a possible D match to TRBD1 (5 bases). Trimming removed 8 bases at V and 0 bases at J, with 17 bases between. CDR1 is MDHEN, CDR2 SYDVKM, per germline. The CDR3 sequence is 16 residues long. The CDR3: CASQTIGVDSGNTIYF. Here the CDR3 DNA reads TGTGCCAGCCAAACCATAGGGGTTGACTCTGGAAACACCATATATTTT.

The chain has TRBV27 and TRBJ1-2, with 7 bases that match TRBD1. CDR3 size: 15 residues. CDR1 MNHEY and CDR2 SMNVEV come from the germline V gene (reference sequence). Unmatched junction bases numbered 9, after V lost 3 bases and J lost 5 bases. The CDR3 DNA sequence: TGTGCCAGCAGTTTGATGGGCAGGGGGGAATATGGCTACACCTTC. Residues: CASSLMGRGEYGYTF.

This clone has a single count. The V gene is TRBV19, the J gene TRBJ2-7; 9 bases map to TRBD1. J gave up 3 bases and V 3 bases, and 9 bases lay outside the gene matches. The CDR3 extends over 16 amino acids. CDR1 and CDR2 (germline): LNHDA, SQIVND (reference sequence). CDR3 nucleotides: TGTGCCAGTAGTATGGGTTCGACAGGGGGGCGCTACGAGCAGTACTTC. This translates into CASSMGSTGGRYEQYF. Drawing the rest from reference TRBV19 and TRBJ2-7, the complete variable domain is DGGITQSPKYLFRKEGQNVTLSCEQNLNHDAMYWYRQDPGQGLRLIYYSQIVNDFQKGDIAEGYSVSREKKESFPLTVTSAQKNPTAFYLCASSMGSTGGRYEQYFGPGTRLTVT.

The V gene is TRBV28, the J gene TRBJ1-1, with D perhaps TRBD1 (6 bases). The CDR3 consists of 16 residues. V was trimmed by 7 bases and J by 6 bases, leaving 24 bases between them. Germline CDR1 reads MDHEN; CDR2 reads SYDVKM. This CDR3 reads CASTSWTGPGASEAFF. CDR3 nucleotide sequence: TGTGCCAGCACTTCCTGGACCGGGCCAGGGGCTTCTGAAGCTTTCTTT. Full variable domain (remainder filled in from reference TRBV28 and TRBJ1-1): DVKVTQSSRYLVKRTGEKVFLECVQDMDHENMFWYRQDPGLGLRLIYFSYDVKMKEKGDIPEGYSVSREKKERFSLILESASTNQTSMYLCASTSWTGPGASEAFFGQGTRLTVV.

This CDR3 is CASTGLAGVPNEQFF. CDR3 DNA: TGTGCCAGCACTGGACTAGCGGGAGTCCCTAATGAGCAGTTCTTC. The rearrangement uses TRBV6-5 and TRBJ2-1; 13 bases agree with TRBD2. This CDR3 region has 15 residues. Germline V gives CDR1 MNHEY, CDR2 SVGAGI. V was pared by 7 bases and J by 7 bases, with 7 bases of the junction left unmatched.

The chain recombines TRBV7-3 with TRBJ2-5; 9 nucleotides agree with TRBD1. Germline CDR1 is SGHTA and CDR2 is FQGTGA. The CDR3 spans 14 residues. V lost 6 bases, J lost 6 bases, and 8 bases stayed unmatched. The CDR3 region has the DNA TGTGCCAGCAGTAAAACAGGGGGCTTCCAGACCCAGTACTTC. It translates to CASSKTGGFQTQYF.

The J gene is TRBJ1-5, the V gene TRBV28; D gene ambiguous. The CDR3 length is 16 residues. Germline V lookup: CDR1 MDHEN, CDR2 SYDVKM. Trimming removed 5 bases from V and 2 bases from J, with 16 bases in between. CDR3 bases: TGTGCCAGCAGTACCCCGATTACTAACGGCAATCAGCCCCAGCATTTT. It is translated as CASSTPITNGNQPQHF.

The V gene is TRBV18, the J gene TRBJ1-2; D is undetermined. There are 15 residues in the CDR3. Germline-derived CDR1 and CDR2 are KGHSH and LQKENI. V was pared by 3 bases and J by 4 bases, with 15 bases between. The CDR3 region is CASSPTGYKGYGYTF. CDR3 DNA: TGTGCCAGCTCACCTACGGGATATAAGGGCTATGGCTACACCTTC.

Here the CDR3 DNA reads TGTGCCAGCAGCTTTTTCGTCAGGGCGCCGCCCCAGCATTTT. It codes for CASSFFVRAPPQHF. The rearrangement links TRBV7-8 to TRBJ1-5; a possible D gene is TRBD1 (5 bases). Germline loops: CDR1 SGHVS, CDR2 FQNEAQ. CDR3 length: 14 amino acids. V lost 3 bases to trimming and J lost 9 bases, with 15 bases between them.

V is TRBV10-2 and J is TRBJ2-3, with no clear D. The CDR3 is 14 amino acids. The germline gives CDR1 WSHSY, CDR2 SAAADI. Trimming left V 2 bases short and J 0 bases short, with 6 bases between. This chain's CDR3 is CASSEPTSTDTQYF. The CDR3 nucleotides read TGCGCCAGCAGTGAGCCGACTAGCACAGATACGCAGTATTTT.

The chain couples TRBV28 to TRBJ2-7; possible D gene TRBD1, 6 bases. V lost 5 bases, J lost 1 base, and 15 bases lay in between. This CDR3 has 15 amino acids. Germline CDR1 MDHEN, CDR2 SYDVKM. In DNA, the CDR3 is TGTGCCAGCAGTGGTGGTGGGGGCTCGTCCTACGAGCAGTACTTC. Protein product: CASSGGGGSSYEQYF. Full variable domain (remainder filled in from reference TRBV28 and TRBJ2-7): DVKVTQSSRYLVKRTGEKVFLECVQDMDHENMFWYRQDPGLGLRLIYFSYDVKMKEKGDIPEGYSVSREKKERFSLILESASTNQTSMYLCASSGGGGSSYEQYFGPGTRLTVT.

J is TRBJ1-2 and V is TRBV28, with D maybe TRBD1 (6 bases). The CDR3 contains 15 residues. The V gene's germline CDR1 is MDHEN and CDR2 SYDVKM. Between the trimmed V and J ends, which lost 5 bases and 4 bases, there was a span of 17 bases. CDR3 protein: CASSRVDRPTYGYTF. For the CDR3, the DNA is TGTGCCAGCAGTCGAGTCGACAGGCCGACCTATGGCTACACCTTC.

The gene calls are TRBV19 and TRBJ2-2; TRBD2 matches 13 bases. Germline V gene sequence: CDR1 LNHDA, CDR2 SQIVND (reference sequence). Trimming removed 5 bases from V and 2 bases from J; junction bases left unmatched: 5. This CDR3 region has 17 residues. The CDR3 nucleotides read TGTGCCAGTAGTCGGACTAGCGGGAGAGTTAACACCGGGGAGCTGTTTTTT. Translated: CASSRTSGRVNTGELFF.

The CDR3 reads CATSDSNELYSYNEQFF. CDR3 DNA: TGTGCCACCAGTGATTCCAACGAACTATACTCCTACAATGAGCAGTTCTTC. The chain joins TRBV24-1 to TRBJ2-1; D gene unclear. The CDR3 totals 17 residues. Trimming removed 2 bases at V and 0 bases at J, with 13 bases between. The V gene's germline CDR1 is KGHDR and CDR2 SFDVKD.

The chain is built from TRBV10-3 and TRBJ2-1; TRBD2 matches at 9 bases. Germline assignment: CDR1 ENHRY and CDR2 SYGVKD. V gave up 3 bases and J gave up 1 base; unmatched junction bases: 1. CDR3 length equals 15 residues. The CDR3 here is CAISDAGGSYNEQFF. In DNA form, the CDR3 reads TGTGCCATCAGTGACGCGGGAGGGTCCTACAATGAGCAGTTCTTC.

The chain employs TRBV6-2 or TRBV6-3 and TRBJ2-1; 13 bases agree with TRBD2. CDR1 and CDR2 (germline): MNHEY, SVGEGT. Trimming removed 5 bases from V and 3 bases from J; junction bases left unmatched: 4. This CDR3 has 16 amino acids. The CDR3 protein is CASSLGTSGNYNEQFF. The CDR3 nucleotides read TGTGCCAGCAGTCTAGGGACTAGCGGGAACTACAATGAGCAGTTCTTC.

The chain combines TRBV10-2 with TRBJ1-2; possible D gene TRBD1, 5 bases. CDR1 and CDR2 (germline): WSHSY, SAAADI. V gave up 3 bases and J gave up 3 bases, with 8 bases separating them. The CDR3 is made up of 13 amino acids. CDR3 DNA sequence: TGCGCCAGCAGTGATACAGGAGACTATGGCTACACCTTC. Residues: CASSDTGDYGYTF.

V is TRBV7-2 and J is TRBJ2-5; D is perhaps TRBD2 (6 bases). This CDR3 contains 13 residues. In germline, CDR1 is SGHTA, CDR2 FQGNSA. V lost 8 bases, J lost 5 bases, and 15 bases lay in between. CDR3 in DNA: TGTGCCAGCTCTTTCGCGGGAAGGGAGACCCAGTACTTC. It codes for CASSFAGRETQYF.

The chain joins TRBV2 to TRBJ1-2; 7 nucleotides align to TRBD1. The V gene's germline CDR1 is SNHLY and CDR2 FYNNEI. The ends lost 7 bases at V and 2 bases at J; junction bases unmatched: 7. This CDR3 has 14 amino acids. CDR3 region: CASKPGQNNYGYTF. The CDR3 DNA is TGTGCCAGCAAGCCGGGACAGAACAACTATGGCTACACCTTC.